The clone carrying this TCR beta chain appeared a single time. The data stem from a study of blood T cell repertoires in COVID-19. The CDR3 has 14 amino acids. V was shortened by 0 bases and J by 0 bases, with 3 bases between the two germline ends. CDR1 is ENHRY, CDR2 SYGVKD, per germline. This table comes from immunoSEQ multiplex PCR, and its TCRdb copy is limited to in-frame clones, with some not included. The sample lists under 250,000 clones, roughly 80% seen once, with 7.9% in the top ten. Material for sequencing was peripheral blood. The clonotype comes from an elderly woman with acute or convalescent COVID-19. The chain employs TRBV10-3 and TRBJ1-3, with unresolved D. The CDR3 nucleotides are TGTGCCATCAGTGAGTCCCTCTCTGGAAACACCATATATTTT. Its protein product is CAISESLSGNTIYF.